Described below is a single T cell receptor beta chain sequence and its context. The data stem from a study of blood T cell repertoires in COVID-19. The wider study: Spain, Italy and the United States supplied samples that represented acute and convalescent COVID-19. The analysed material was cDNA or gDNA that came from T cells, B-cell-depleted T cells, or PBMCs.

CDR1 SGHRS and CDR2 YFSETQ come from the germline V gene. The J segment lost 4 bases and the V segment lost 5 bases, leaving 5 bases of the junction unmatched. The CDR3 sequence is 15 residues long. Per the original methods: Estimates of nucleated cell counts were drawn from the amplification of reference gene primers. Here immunoSEQ multiplex PCR was the method, and the copy in TCRdb shows in-frame clones only, minus some. The DNA gave D and trimming, while V, J and clone size come from that table. The sample lists some 90,000 clones, roughly nine tenths occurring once. The specimen was peripheral blood. The receptor was isolated from a woman older than 75 with active COVID-19. The chain employs TRBV5-1 and TRBJ1-3; TRBD1 matches at 11 bases. Written as DNA, the CDR3 is TGCGCCAGCAGAACCGGGACAGGGGGAGGAAACACCATATATTTT. Translated, it gives CASRTGTGGGNTIYF.